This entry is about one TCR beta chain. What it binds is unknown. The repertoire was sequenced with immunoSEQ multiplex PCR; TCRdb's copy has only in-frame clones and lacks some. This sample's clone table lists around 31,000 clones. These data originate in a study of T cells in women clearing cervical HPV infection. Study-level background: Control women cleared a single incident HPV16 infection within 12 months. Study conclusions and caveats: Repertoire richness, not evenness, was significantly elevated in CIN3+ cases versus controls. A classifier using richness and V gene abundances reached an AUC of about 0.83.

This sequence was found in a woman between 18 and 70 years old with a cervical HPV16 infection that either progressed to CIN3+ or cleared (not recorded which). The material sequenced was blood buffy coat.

The part of the CDR3 DNA that was read is TGTGCCACCTCCATCGGGGTTTCCTATGGC. Protein: CATSIGVSYG. From start to end, the CDR3 is CATSIGVSYGYTF. The chain has TRBV24-1 and TRBJ1-2; D is unresolved. The read is 3 residues too short to cover the CDR3 end, so that end is filled in from the germline J gene. Per germline, CDR1 KGHDR and CDR2 SFDVKD. The V end was cut by 9 bases, the J end by 4 bases, with 14 bases between. The CDR3 has 13 amino acids.